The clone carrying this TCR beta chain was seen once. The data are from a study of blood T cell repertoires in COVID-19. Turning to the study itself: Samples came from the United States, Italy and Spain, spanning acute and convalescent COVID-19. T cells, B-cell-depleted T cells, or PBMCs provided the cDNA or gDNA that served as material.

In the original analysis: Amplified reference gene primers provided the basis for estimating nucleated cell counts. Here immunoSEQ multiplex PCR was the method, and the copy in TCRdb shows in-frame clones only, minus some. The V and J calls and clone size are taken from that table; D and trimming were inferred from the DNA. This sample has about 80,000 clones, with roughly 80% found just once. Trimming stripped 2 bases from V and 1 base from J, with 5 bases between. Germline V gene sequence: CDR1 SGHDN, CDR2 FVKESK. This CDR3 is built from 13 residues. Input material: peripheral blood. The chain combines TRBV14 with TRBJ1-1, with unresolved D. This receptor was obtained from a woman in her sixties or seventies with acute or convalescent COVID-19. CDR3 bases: TGTGCCAGCAGCCAAAACAAGAACACTGAAGCTTTCTTT. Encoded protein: CASSQNKNTEAFF.